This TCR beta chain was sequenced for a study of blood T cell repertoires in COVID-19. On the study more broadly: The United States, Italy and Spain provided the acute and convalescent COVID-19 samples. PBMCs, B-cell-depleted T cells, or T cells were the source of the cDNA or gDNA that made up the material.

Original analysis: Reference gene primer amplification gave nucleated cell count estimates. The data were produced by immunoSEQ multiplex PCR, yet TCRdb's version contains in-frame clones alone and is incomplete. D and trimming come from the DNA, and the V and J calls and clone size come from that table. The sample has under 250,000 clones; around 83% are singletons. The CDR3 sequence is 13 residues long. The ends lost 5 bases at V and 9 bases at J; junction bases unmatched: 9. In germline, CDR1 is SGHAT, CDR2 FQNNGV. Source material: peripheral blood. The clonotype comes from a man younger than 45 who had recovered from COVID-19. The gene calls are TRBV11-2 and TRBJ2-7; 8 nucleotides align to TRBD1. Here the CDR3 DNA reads TGTGCCAGCAGCCGACGGGACAGGAGTCCGCAGTACGTC. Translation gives CASSRRDRSPQYV.